Shown below are 17 T cell receptor beta chains from a single sample sequenced in a study of blood T cells in healthy people across ages (dated by TCRdb to about 2015). The library was built by means of 5' RACE. The listed sequencing device is Illumina HiSeq 2500. A second PCR of about 6 to 12 cycles was performed with a sample-barcoded 5' primer and a J-beta primer mix. Using fastp at Q25 and MiXCR, TCRdb reprocessed the public reads and kept productive beta chains. CDR3 protein duplicates are merged, each entry listing the most common genes and DNA. The table for this sample lists about 940,000 distinct CDR3 sequences; around 48% of them were counted only once. The ten biggest clones cover 13% of the sample. Source material: blood. These receptors originate from a man under 40 in good health.

The chain uses TRBV6-6 and TRBJ2-1; D might be TRBD2 (5 bases). V was cut by 6 bases and J by 8 bases, with 14 bases left in between. The CDR3 has 13 amino acids. Germline CDR1 MNHNY, CDR2 SVGAGI (reference sequence). In nucleotides, the CDR3 is TGTGCCAGCAGAACGCGAACTAGGGATGAGCAGTTCTTC. It yields the protein CASRTRTRDEQFF.

V is TRBV28 and J is TRBJ2-5, with a tentative D call TRBD2 (6 bases). Between the trimmed V and J ends, which lost 11 bases and 11 bases, there was a span of 33 bases. This CDR3 is 16 amino acids long. In germline, CDR1 is MDHEN, CDR2 SYDVKM. The DNA for the CDR3 is TGTGCCTCCAGCGGACCAGGGTCGGGAGCCTACAATGAGCAGTACTTC. Translated, it gives CASSGPGSGAYNEQYF.

The CDR3 nucleotides are TGTGCCAGCGGCCGGGACACGGAGAACACTGAAGCTTTCTTT. This encodes CASGRDTENTEAFF. The chain employs TRBV27 and TRBJ1-1, with D possibly being TRBD1 (6 bases). CDR3 length: 14 amino acids. Trimming pared 8 bases from V and 1 base from J, leaving 14 bases between. Germline lookup yields CDR1 MNHEY and CDR2 SMNVEV (reference sequence).

This clonotype was seen only a few times. The chain links TRBV6-1 to TRBJ2-5; maybe TRBD2 (5 bases). With 5 bases removed from V and 6 bases from J, the gap between germline ends came to 19 bases. Germline V CDR1 and CDR2: MNHNS, SASEGT. This CDR3 region has 15 residues. Written as DNA, the CDR3 is TGTGCCAGCAGTCCTCTTCGAGGGAGTATGCAGACCCAGTACTTC. It yields the protein CASSPLRGSMQTQYF.

V and J are TRBV20-1 and TRBJ2-3; D may be TRBD2 (5 bases). Trimming pared 2 bases from V and 0 bases from J, leaving 12 bases between. This CDR3 contains 15 residues. Germline V lookup: CDR1 DFQATT, CDR2 SNEGSKA (reference sequence). CDR3 nucleotides: TGCAGTGCTAGATCCGACGTAGCGAGCACAGATACGCAGTATTTT. It encodes CSARSDVASTDTQYF.

This clonotype was detected many times. The chain is built from TRBV3-1 and TRBJ2-5; possible D gene TRBD1, 6 bases. Germline loops: CDR1 LGHDT, CDR2 YNNKEL (reference sequence). The V gene lost 3 bases and the J gene lost 5 bases, with 13 bases spanning the gap. CDR3 length equals 14 residues. The CDR3 reads CASSHSGGWETQYF. In nucleotides, the CDR3 is TGTGCCAGCAGCCATAGTGGGGGCTGGGAGACCCAGTACTTC.

The rearrangement uses TRBV12-3 or TRBV12-4 and TRBJ2-1, with 9 bases aligning to TRBD1. With 5 bases clipped from V and 1 base from J, the junction kept 12 bases outside the gene matches. This CDR3 spans 18 amino acids. CDR3 loop: CASSPYYRGRVSYNEQFF. As DNA, the CDR3 is TGTGCCAGCAGTCCATACTACAGGGGGCGCGTTTCCTACAATGAGCAGTTCTTC.

This clonotype was seen a few times. The chain is built from TRBV20-1 and TRBJ2-7; 7 nucleotides match TRBD2. The CDR3 consists of 14 residues. Trimming at V came to 6 bases and at J to 4 bases, leaving 12 bases not matched to a gene. Germline V gene lookup returns CDR1 DFQATT and CDR2 SNEGSKA (reference sequence). CDR3 DNA: TGCAGTGCGGAGTCCGGGACTACGATATACGAGCAGTACTTC. Its translation: CSAESGTTIYEQYF.

The CDR3 protein is CASSVDVSNTGELFF. DNA for the CDR3: TGTGCCAGCAGCGTAGACGTTTCGAACACCGGGGAGCTGTTTTTT. The V gene is TRBV9, the J gene TRBJ2-2; D is uncertain. From germline, CDR1 is SGDLS and CDR2 YYNGEE. The CDR3 is 15 residues long. The V and J ends lost 0 bases and 0 bases respectively, with 6 bases between them. Using reference TRBV9 and TRBJ2-2 for the parts outside the CDR3, the full variable domain is DSGVTQTPKHLITATGQRVTLRCSPRSGDLSVYWYQQSLDQGLQFLIQYYNGEERAKGNILERFSAQQFPDLHSELNLSSLELGDSALYFCASSVDVSNTGELFFGEGSRLTVL.

In its sample, this clonotype was seen a few times. This chain connects TRBV3-1 to TRBJ1-5; D ambiguous. This CDR3 spans 13 amino acids. Trimming took off 1 base at V and 3 bases at J, with 4 bases between the two ends. CDR1 and CDR2 (germline): LGHDT, YNNKEL (reference sequence). For the CDR3, the DNA is TGTGCCAGCAGCCAAGGCAACAATCAGCCCCAGCATTTT. Encoded protein: CASSQGNNQPQHF. Filled out from reference TRBV3-1 and TRBJ1-5, the complete variable domain reads DTAVSQTPKYLVTQMGNDKSIKCEQNLGHDTMYWYKQDSKKFLKIMFSYNNKELIINETVPNRFSPKSPDKAHLNLHINSLELGDSAVYFCASSQGNNQPQHFGDGTRLSIL.

Only a few counts were recorded for this clonotype. The chain carries TRBV6-6 and TRBJ2-5; TRBD2 aligns across 8 bases. V gave up 3 bases and J gave up 4 bases; unmatched junction bases: 4. The V gene's germline CDR1 is MNHNY and CDR2 SVGAGI (reference sequence). The CDR3 totals 14 residues. CDR3 residues: CASSYGGGRETQYF. DNA for the CDR3: TGTGCCAGCAGTTATGGCGGGGGGCGAGAGACCCAGTACTTC.

Regarding this clonotype: With a much larger clone just one base away, this may be a read error. The rearrangement uses TRBV3-1 and TRBJ2-5; no definite D call. The end of the DNA fits TRBJ2-7 better, so the J call may be wrong. The CDR3 sequence is 12 residues long. Germline V lookup: CDR1 LGHDT, CDR2 YNNKEL (reference sequence). The CDR3 protein is CVSSQVKNEQYF. The CDR3 DNA follows: TGTGTCAGCAGCCAAGTGAAGAACGAGCAGTACTTC.

This chain connects TRBV20-1 to TRBJ1-5; a weak D match, TRBD1 (6 bases). The CDR3 extends over 13 amino acids. V was shortened by 3 bases and J by 4 bases, with 10 bases between the two germline ends. Germline lookup yields CDR1 DFQATT and CDR2 SNEGSKA (reference sequence). The CDR3, as DNA: TGCAGTGCTAGGGCAGGGGAGAATCAGCCCCAGCATTTT. As protein: CSARAGENQPQHF.

This chain joins TRBV20-1 and TRBJ2-1; 8 positions agree with TRBD1. The CDR3 is made up of 17 amino acids. With 4 bases clipped from V and 2 bases from J, the junction kept 13 bases outside the gene matches. Germline loops: CDR1 DFQATT, CDR2 SNEGSKA (reference sequence). CDR3 in DNA: TGCAGTGCTAAGGAAATGACAGGGGCCGTGACCTACAATGAGCAGTTCTTC. Protein product: CSAKEMTGAVTYNEQFF.

The V gene is TRBV4-1, the J gene TRBJ1-5; weak D call: TRBD1 (6 bases). The CDR3 runs 16 residues. V was shortened by 0 bases and J by 5 bases, with 14 bases between the two germline ends. Germline loops: CDR1 MGHRA, CDR2 YSYEKL. In nucleotides, the CDR3 is TGCGCCAGCAGCCAAGATCGAGGGGGAGTCCATCAGCCCCAGCATTTT. Protein sequence: CASSQDRGGVHQPQHF.

As for this clonotype: A much larger clonotype is one base distant, so this may be a read error. The gene calls are TRBV6-6 and TRBJ2-7; possibly TRBD1 for D (6 bases). The CDR3 covers 14 residues. The V end was cut by 5 bases, the J end by 1 base, with 12 bases between. Germline assignment: CDR1 MNHNY and CDR2 SVGAGI (reference sequence). CDR3 sequence: CASSPVTGSYEQYF. CDR3 coding DNA: TGTGCCAGCAGTCCAGTTACAGGGTCCTACGAGCAGTACTTC.

This clonotype came up a few times. V is TRBV7-3 and J is TRBJ2-3, with 15 nucleotides matching TRBD2. CDR1 is SGHTA and CDR2 is FQGTGA in the germline V gene. Trimming at V came to 2 bases and at J to 5 bases, leaving 5 bases not matched to a gene. The CDR3 extends over 17 amino acids. CDR3 nucleotides: TGTGCCAGCAGCTTAGCCGGGACTAGCGGGGGGCAAGATACGCAGTATTTT. Translation gives CASSLAGTSGGQDTQYF.